Presented here are 17 T cell receptor beta chains from one specimen sequenced in a study of blood T cell repertoires in COVID-19. Method: immunoSEQ multiplex PCR; TCRdb's copy keeps in-frame clones and lacks some. The sample includes more than 45,000 clones, roughly four fifths of them seen just once. The sequencing sample was made of peripheral blood. These receptor sequences come from a man aged 80 or over with COVID-19, enrolled during active disease.

This chain uses TRBV6-5 with TRBJ1-2; D is perhaps TRBD1 (5 bases). This CDR3 contains 16 residues. The V gene's germline CDR1 is MNHEY and CDR2 SVGAGI. Trimming left V 2 bases short and J 1 base short, with 14 bases between. The CDR3 loop reads CASSYNMGGGNYGYTF. The CDR3 DNA is TGTGCCAGCAGTTACAATATGGGGGGGGGTAACTATGGCTACACCTTC.

Only one count was recorded for this clone. The chain joins TRBV5-5 to TRBJ2-1; D perhaps matches TRBD1 (6 bases). The V gene lost 3 bases and the J gene lost 5 bases, with 18 bases spanning the gap. Looked up from germline, CDR1 is SGHKS and CDR2 is YYEKEE (reference sequence). CDR3 length: 16 amino acids. The CDR3 region has the DNA TGTGCCAGCAGCTCCCAAGGGGCAGGGGTTAACAATGAGCAGTTCTTC. Its translation: CASSSQGAGVNNEQFF.

For this clone: At one end the junction does not follow the germline gene, possibly because of a read error. The V call is TRBV6-2 or TRBV6-3, the J call TRBJ2-3; D is uncertain. CDR1 is MNHEY and CDR2 is SVGEGT in the germline V gene. CDR3 length equals 15 residues. The CDR3 DNA reads as TGTGCCAGCAGTTACTCGATGGGTAGCAGAGATACGCAGTATTTT. It encodes CASSYSMGSRDTQYF.

V is TRBV24-1 and J is TRBJ2-1, with 11 bases matching TRBD2. CDR1 and CDR2 from the germline V gene are KGHDR and SFDVKD. V dropped 3 bases and J dropped 6; count of bases not matched to a gene: 18. CDR3 length: 20 amino acids. CDR3 loop: CATSDPILAGVLTGGNEQFF. CDR3 DNA sequence: TGTGCCACCAGTGATCCAATACTAGCGGGAGTTTTGACGGGGGGCAATGAGCAGTTCTTC.

This sequence joins TRBV5-4 and TRBJ2-7, with 7 positions matching TRBD1. CDR3 length equals 15 residues. V trimming: 5 bases; J trimming: 0 bases; junction bases outside the gene matches: 8. The germline CDR1 and CDR2 sequences are SGHNT and YYREEE (reference sequence). The CDR3, as DNA: TGTGCCAGCAGTACCGGACAGGCTCACTCCTACGAGCAGTACTTC. It is translated as CASSTGQAHSYEQYF.

V is TRBV5-1 and J is TRBJ2-7; TRBD1 agrees at 8 bases. The CDR3 loop spans 14 amino acids. The V and J ends lost 2 bases and 2 bases, in that order; junction bases with no gene match: 3. Germline V gene lookup returns CDR1 SGHRS and CDR2 YFSETQ. The CDR3 region is CASSFQGATYEQYF. CDR3 nucleotide sequence: TGCGCCAGCAGCTTCCAGGGGGCAACCTACGAGCAGTACTTC.

The chain is built from TRBV10-3 and TRBJ1-4; 9 nucleotides match TRBD1. The CDR3 totals 17 residues. V lost 0 bases and J lost 5; bases outside the gene matches: 7. From germline, CDR1 is ENHRY and CDR2 SYGVKD. The CDR3 is CAISESRTGTGNEKLFF. CDR3 DNA: TGTGCCATCAGTGAGTCAAGGACCGGGACAGGGAATGAAAAACTGTTTTTT.

The rearrangement joins TRBV18 to TRBJ2-5; D gene uncertain. Germline loops: CDR1 KGHSH, CDR2 LQKENI. The CDR3 has 13 amino acids. V lost 5 bases and J lost 8, with 15 bases in between. CDR3 in amino acids: CASSSNGQLTQYF. The CDR3 coding sequence is TGTGCCAGCTCATCCAACGGTCAACTAACCCAGTACTTC.

The rearrangement uses TRBV6-2 or TRBV6-3 and TRBJ2-5; D is possibly TRBD2 (5 bases). Germline loops: CDR1 MNHEY, CDR2 SVGEGT. The germline V and J ends were trimmed by 1 base and 1 base, with 16 bases remaining between them. This CDR3 has 17 amino acids. CDR3 nucleotide sequence: TGTGCCAGCAGTTACTATTCCGGGGTGGGCGGCCAAGAGACCCAGTACTTC. This sequence encodes CASSYYSGVGGQETQYF.

CDR3 sequence: CASSPPGGSYGYTF. In nucleotides, the CDR3 is TGCGCCAGCAGCCCCCCAGGGGGGTCCTATGGCTACACCTTC. The chain joins TRBV5-1 to TRBJ1-2; 7 bases map to TRBD1. V shed 4 bases, J shed 4 bases, and the junction held 7 bases outside the gene matches. The CDR3 is 14 amino acids. Germline V lookup: CDR1 SGHRS, CDR2 YFSETQ.

The rearrangement links TRBV10-3 to TRBJ1-2; D is unclear. Germline loops: CDR1 ENHRY, CDR2 SYGVKD. The CDR3 is 14 residues long. The germline V and J ends were trimmed by 5 bases and 6 bases, with 16 bases remaining between them. For the CDR3, the DNA is TGTGCCATCAGTCTGAAAAAGCGGGAACATGGCTACACCTTC. Translating it yields CAISLKKREHGYTF.

This clone was recorded once. V usage is TRBV18 and J usage is TRBJ1-3; D is undetermined. Germline-derived CDR1 and CDR2 are KGHSH and LQKENI. This CDR3 region has 12 residues. The V end was cut by 6 bases, the J end by 2 bases, with 5 bases between. The CDR3 is CASSAAGNTIYF. For the CDR3, the DNA is TGTGCCAGCTCGGCGGCTGGAAACACCATATATTTT.

The V call is TRBV11-2, the J call TRBJ2-7; weak D call: TRBD2 (5 bases). From germline, CDR1 is SGHAT and CDR2 FQNNGV. The V end was cut by 0 bases, the J end by 4 bases, with 10 bases between. The CDR3 is 14 amino acids. The CDR3: CASSLEARGYEQYF. CDR3 nucleotide sequence: TGTGCCAGCAGCTTAGAGGCTCGAGGGTACGAGCAGTACTTC.

This clone was observed once. This chain links TRBV4-1 with TRBJ1-1; 7 bases fit TRBD1. V shed 5 bases, J shed 0 bases, and the junction held 0 bases outside the gene matches. The CDR3 spans 13 residues. CDR1 and CDR2 (germline): MGHRA, YSYEKL. Here the CDR3 reads CASSDRVNTEAFF. The CDR3, as DNA: TGCGCCAGCAGCGACAGGGTGAACACTGAAGCTTTCTTT.

The CDR3 DNA follows: TGTGCCAGCAGCCCACGTGGTAGGACTAGCGAGCAGGAGCAGTTCTTC. Encoded protein: CASSPRGRTSEQEQFF. This chain links TRBV9 with TRBJ2-1, with 9 bases lining up with TRBD2. CDR3 length equals 16 residues. J gave up 10 bases and V 4 bases, and 15 bases lay outside the gene matches. From germline, CDR1 is SGDLS and CDR2 YYNGEE.

This chain uses TRBV27 with TRBJ1-4, with D tentatively TRBD1 (5 bases). The germline CDR1 and CDR2 sequences are MNHEY and SMNVEV (reference sequence). The CDR3 covers 14 residues. The V gene lost 6 bases and the J gene lost 6 bases, with 14 bases spanning the gap. The CDR3 reads CASSRRSGDEKLFF. The CDR3 DNA reads TGTGCCAGCAGCAGACGGTCGGGGGATGAAAAACTGTTTTTT.

V is TRBV6-5 and J is TRBJ2-3; 8 nucleotides agree with TRBD2. With 8 bases clipped from V and 6 bases from J, the junction kept 13 bases outside the gene matches. Looked up from germline, CDR1 is MNHEY and CDR2 is SVGAGI. The CDR3 is 15 amino acids. The CDR3 coding sequence is TGTGCCAGCCTATCCCGGGGGGGGCCGTTGGATACGCAGTATTTT. Encoded protein: CASLSRGGPLDTQYF.